This T cell receptor (beta chain) emerged from a study of blood T cell repertoires in COVID-19. This table comes from immunoSEQ multiplex PCR, and its TCRdb copy is limited to in-frame clones, with some not included. The table includes about 24,000 clones, approximately 80% detected once. V shed 4 bases and J shed 3 bases, with 14 bases lying between them. The CDR3 has 14 amino acids. Germline CDR1 reads SGHRS; CDR2 reads YFSETQ. Sequencing used peripheral blood. The rearrangement joins TRBV5-1 to TRBJ2-7, with unresolved D. The receptor's source is an older man with acute or convalescent COVID-19. This CDR3 reads CASSPVGQDYEQYF. The CDR3 coding sequence is TGCGCCAGCAGCCCTGTTGGGCAGGACTACGAGCAGTACTTC.